The 13 T cell receptor beta chains reported below all come from one sample, sequenced in a study of blood T cells in healthy people across ages. Sample-barcoded 5' priming and a J-beta primer mix drove a second PCR of about 7 to 12 cycles. TCRdb fed the 5' RACE reads into MiXCR, producing one record per CDR3 protein. Among over 700,000 distinct CDR3 sequences listed, approximately 25% were seen once. These data were also reused for a study on T cells of mothers and their children.

The sample comprised blood. The receptors were gathered from a boy younger than 18 in good health.

This clonotype was seen a handful of times. CDR3 bases: TGTGCTAGTGGAAACAGGGGGATGTACGAGCAGTACTTC. Amino acid sequence: CASGNRGMYEQYF. The chain couples TRBV12-5 to TRBJ2-5; TRBD1 aligns across 8 bases. The J call may be incorrect, as the DNA end agrees better with TRBJ2-7. In germline, CDR1 is LGHNT, CDR2 FRNRAP. This CDR3 region has 13 residues.

The chain couples TRBV28 to TRBJ2-7, with a tentative D call TRBD1 (5 bases). This CDR3 is 12 amino acids long. Germline CDR1 MDHEN, CDR2 SYDVKM. V dropped 3 bases and J dropped 6 bases, with 9 bases sitting between them. CDR3 DNA: TGTGCCAGCAGTTTGGTAGGGGTCGAGCAGTACTTC. This gives the protein CASSLVGVEQYF.

To note about this clonotype: Because the CDR3 is missing its conserved closing phenylalanine or tryptophan, this is likely a read error. The V gene is TRBV28, the J gene TRBJ1-1; D call uncertain. V was clipped by 3 bases and J by 1 base, with 6 bases between them. The CDR3 is 13 residues long. The germline CDR1 and CDR2 sequences are MDHEN and SYDVKM. The CDR3 nucleotides read TGTGCCAGCAGTTTCCGGGCGAACACTGAAGCTTTCCTT. It codes for CASSFRANTEAFL.

On this clonotype: The junction and the germline gene differ at one end; a read error may be behind it. The CDR3 loop is CTSSLEGNYGYTF. The CDR3, as DNA: TGTACCAGCAGCTTGGAGGGTAACTATGGCTACACCTTC. The chain joins TRBV5-5 to TRBJ1-2; D unresolved. CDR3 length: 13 residues. From germline, CDR1 is SGHKS and CDR2 YYEKEE (reference sequence).

This chain links TRBV4-3 with TRBJ2-5, with 7 bases fitting TRBD2. The germline V gene encodes CDR1 LGHNA and CDR2 YSLEER. V dropped 1 base and J dropped 0; count of bases not matched to a gene: 2. This CDR3 is built from 15 residues. The CDR3 bases are TGCGCCAGCAGCCAAGGCGGGGGTAACCAAGAGACCCAGTACTTC. It is translated as CASSQGGGNQETQYF.

This clonotype was found a few times. The germline gene is not matched at one end of the junction; a read error may be the cause. The chain uses TRBV3-1 and TRBJ2-3; 9 nucleotides match TRBD1. Looked up from germline, CDR1 is LGHDT and CDR2 is YNNKEL (reference sequence). The CDR3 totals 16 residues. This CDR3 is CASSQELGQGGDTQYF. In DNA form, the CDR3 reads TGTGCTAGCAGCCAAGAGTTGGGACAGGGTGGAGATACGCAGTATTTT.

A few counts support this clonotype. The CDR3 is CASSALAYNEQFF. Here the CDR3 DNA reads TGCGCCAGCAGCGCGCTCGCCTACAATGAGCAGTTCTTC. The chain uses TRBV4-1 and TRBJ2-1; D not resolved. CDR1 and CDR2 (germline): MGHRA, YSYEKL. The CDR3 sequence is 13 residues long. V was clipped by 5 bases and J by 2 bases, with 7 bases between them.

V and J are TRBV7-2 and TRBJ1-4; tentative D call: TRBD1 (6 bases). The CDR3 extends over 15 amino acids. CDR1 is SGHTA, CDR2 FQGNSA, per germline. V lost 6 bases to trimming and J lost 2 bases, with 13 bases between them. The CDR3 DNA is TGTGCCAGCAGTAAACAGGGTGGGACTAATGAAAAACTGTTTTTT. Protein: CASSKQGGTNEKLFF. Filled out from reference TRBV7-2 and TRBJ1-4, the complete variable domain reads GAGVSQSPSNKVTEKGKDVELRCDPISGHTALYWYRQSLGQGLEFLIYFQGNSAPDKSGLPSDRFSAERTGGSVSTLTIQRTQQEDSAVYLCASSKQGGTNEKLFFGSGTQLSVL.

The chain couples TRBV5-1 to TRBJ2-2, with TRBD1 matching over 8 bases. The junction had 11 bases not matched to a gene; V was cut back by 1 base and J by 6 bases. Looked up from germline, CDR1 is SGHRS and CDR2 is YFSETQ. This CDR3 is built from 17 residues. CDR3 in DNA: TGCGCCAGCAGCTTGCCCATGACAGGGGAAGAGGCCGGGGAGCTGTTTTTT. As protein: CASSLPMTGEEAGELFF.

The chain uses TRBV20-1 and TRBJ1-2; TRBD1 agrees at 7 bases. V gave up 3 bases and J gave up 0 bases; unmatched junction bases: 7. Germline V lookup: CDR1 DFQATT, CDR2 SNEGSKA (reference sequence). The CDR3 sequence is 15 residues long. CDR3 coding DNA: TGCAGTGCTAGTTCCCCGGGACAGTCTAACTATGGCTACACCTTC. Residues: CSASSPGQSNYGYTF.

This clonotype was counted only a few times. V and J are TRBV28 and TRBJ1-1; D uncertain. Trimming took off 5 bases at V and 6 bases at J, with 19 bases between the two ends. Germline CDR1 is MDHEN and CDR2 is SYDVKM. This CDR3 contains 15 residues. This CDR3 reads CASSPIDWSVPEAFF. The DNA for the CDR3 is TGTGCCAGCAGTCCCATCGATTGGTCTGTCCCTGAAGCTTTCTTT.

The chain uses TRBV7-2 and TRBJ2-7, with TRBD2 matching over 7 bases. This CDR3 has 14 residues. The germline V gene has CDR1 SGHTA and CDR2 FQGNSA. J gave up 3 bases and V 5 bases, and 7 bases lay outside the gene matches. As DNA, the CDR3 is TGTGCCAGCAGCGACTCGGGAGGATACTACGAGCAGTACTTC. It specifies CASSDSGGYYEQYF.

The chain has TRBV7-2 and TRBJ2-1; the match to TRBD2 covers 8 bases. J was trimmed by 7 bases and V by 4 bases; bases with no gene match: 6. Looked up from germline, CDR1 is SGHTA and CDR2 is FQGNSA. The CDR3 sequence is 14 residues long. The DNA of the CDR3 is TGTGCCAGCAGCTCACGAGCGGGGGAAAATGAGCAGTTCTTC. Translation: CASSSRAGENEQFF. The complete variable domain, with remaining parts taken from reference TRBV7-2 and TRBJ2-1, reads GAGVSQSPSNKVTEKGKDVELRCDPISGHTALYWYRQSLGQGLEFLIYFQGNSAPDKSGLPSDRFSAERTGGSVSTLTIQRTQQEDSAVYLCASSSRAGENEQFFGPGTRLTVL.